What follows are 5 T cell receptor beta chains derived from one specimen sequenced in a study of lymphopenia after photon versus proton radiotherapy. Profiled with immunoSEQ multiplex PCR; TCRdb holds only in-frame clones, not every one. The repertoire holds roughly 30,000 clones, around 90% seen once, with 6.8% in the top ten. The material was peripheral blood, obtained from a patient treated with photon-based radiotherapy. These receptors were collected from a woman between 45 and 60 years old with pancreatic cancer.

This sequence joins TRBV13 and TRBJ2-1; 7 nucleotides line up with TRBD1. The germline V gene has CDR1 PRHDT and CDR2 FYEKMQ (reference sequence). V was clipped by 2 bases and J by 9 bases; unmatched bases: 7. This CDR3 region has 14 residues. Here the CDR3 DNA reads TGTGCCAGCAGCTTACAAGGGGGCGCCGGTGAGCAGTTCTTC. It encodes CASSLQGGAGEQFF.

The rearrangement links TRBV5-1 to TRBJ2-7, with D maybe TRBD2 (6 bases). The CDR3 covers 14 residues. The germline gives CDR1 SGHRS, CDR2 YFSETQ. With 7 bases removed from V and 6 bases from J, the gap between germline ends came to 20 bases. CDR3 loop: CASGRDSSNSEQYF. CDR3 bases: TGCGCCAGCGGCCGGGACTCTTCGAATTCCGAGCAGTACTTC.

This clone was observed a few times. The chain uses TRBV2 and TRBJ2-7, with TRBD1 identical over 10 bases. The V gene's germline CDR1 is SNHLY and CDR2 FYNNEI. This CDR3 has 15 residues. The junction had 8 bases not matched to a gene; V was cut back by 6 bases and J by 3 bases. Written as DNA, the CDR3 is TGTGCCAGCAGGGAGGGGACAGGGGATTTCTACGAGCAGTACTTC. It codes for CASREGTGDFYEQYF. The whole variable domain, remainder taken from reference TRBV2 and TRBJ2-7, is EPEVTQTPSHQVTQMGQEVILRCVPISNHLYFYWYRQILGQKVEFLVSFYNNEISEKSEIFDDQFSVERPDGSNFTLKIRSTKLEDSAMYFCASREGTGDFYEQYFGPGTRLTVT.

The count of this clone is one. The V and J genes are TRBV7-6 and TRBJ2-7, with 9 bases lining up with TRBD2. Germline lookup yields CDR1 SGHVS and CDR2 FNYEAQ. CDR3 length: 15 residues. J was trimmed by 2 bases and V by 1 base; bases with no gene match: 3. CDR3 nucleotide sequence: TGTGCCAGCAGCTTAGGGGCGGGAGGGGCCTACGAGCAGTACTTC. It yields the protein CASSLGAGGAYEQYF. Full variable domain (missing parts from reference TRBV7-6 and TRBJ2-7): GAGVSQSPRYKVTKRGQDVALRCDPISGHVSLYWYRQALGQGPEFLTYFNYEAQQDKSGLPNDRFSAERPEGSISTLTIQRTEQRDSAMYRCASSLGAGGAYEQYFGPGTRLTVT.

The chain is built from TRBV30 and TRBJ1-2; D might be TRBD1 (5 bases). Trimming took off 4 bases at V and 1 base at J, with 22 bases between the two ends. CDR1 GTSNPN and CDR2 SVGIG come from the germline V gene (reference sequence). This CDR3 has 17 amino acids. The CDR3 region is CAWTALWQGGINYGYTF. CDR3 nucleotide sequence: TGTGCCTGGACTGCCTTGTGGCAGGGTGGGATTAACTATGGCTACACCTTC.